The present TCR beta chain was sequenced within a study of blood T cell repertoires in COVID-19. The table came from immunoSEQ multiplex PCR; TCRdb's copy has only in-frame clones and leaves some out. The top ten clones hold 2% to 2.5% of a sample with 300,000 to 400,000 clones, over 75% of them seen once. The germline V gene encodes CDR1 SSHAT and CDR2 FNYEAQ (reference sequence). The CDR3 is 16 residues long. Remarks on this clone: Its ends do not fully match the called genes, so a read error is possible.

This TCR derives from a woman aged 55 to 70 with COVID-19, enrolled during active disease. The chain has TRBV7-7 and TRBJ2-1; D possibly corresponds to TRBD1 (7 bases). The sequencing input was peripheral blood. Written as DNA, the CDR3 is TGTGCTAGCAGCTTAGGAGGGCAGGGGGGCGGCGATGAGCAGTTCTTC. Translated, it gives CASSLGGQGGGDEQFF. The whole variable domain, remainder taken from reference TRBV7-7 and TRBJ2-1, is GAGVSQSPRYKVTKRGQDVTLRCDPISSHATLYWYQQALGQGPEFLTYFNYEAQPDKSGLPSDRFSAERPEGSISTLTIQRTEQRDSAMYRCASSLGGQGGGDEQFFGPGTRLTVL.